Shown below are 21 T cell receptor beta chains from a single sample sequenced in a study of shared clonotypes between healthy human individuals. Generated by immunoSEQ multiplex PCR, the TCRdb table keeps only in-frame clones and is missing some. Counted here are 2 million or so clones, roughly 94% occurring once; the ten biggest clones make up roughly 0.13%. Material for sequencing was naive CD4+ T cells sorted from blood. The subset is: CD45RA+ positively selected. The source of these receptors is a young man in good health.

Worth noting for this clone: Additional DNA sequences in this sample encode the identical CDR3. The rearrangement links TRBV6-6 to TRBJ1-5; D call uncertain. There are 15 residues in the CDR3. Trimming shortened V by 0 bases and J by 0 bases, and 6 bases separated the two germline ends. Germline CDR1 is MNHNY and CDR2 is SVGAGI (reference sequence). CDR3 nucleotide sequence: TGTGCCAGCAGTTACTCCGTCCTTAGCAATCAGCCCCAGCATTTT. It yields the protein CASSYSVLSNQPQHF.

V usage is TRBV28 and J usage is TRBJ1-5, with TRBD1 matching 8 bases. The CDR3 sequence is 15 residues long. The V gene end was trimmed by 6 bases and the J gene end by 4 bases; junction bases not matched to a gene: 8. CDR1 is MDHEN, CDR2 SYDVKM, per germline. In DNA form, the CDR3 reads TGTGCCAGCAGGAGGAGCACAGGGGGGAATCAGCCCCAGCATTTT. Its translation is CASRRSTGGNQPQHF. Looking up the rest from reference TRBV28 and TRBJ1-5 gives the full variable domain: DVKVTQSSRYLVKRTGEKVFLECVQDMDHENMFWYRQDPGLGLRLIYFSYDVKMKEKGDIPEGYSVSREKKERFSLILESASTNQTSMYLCASRRSTGGNQPQHFGDGTRLSIL.

The chain carries TRBV30 and TRBJ1-1; D gene unclear. Germline V gene data show CDR1 as GTSNPN and CDR2 as SVGIG (reference sequence). The CDR3 sequence is 13 residues long. V lost 4 bases, J lost 0 bases, and 9 bases lay in between. CDR3 bases: TGTGCCTGGACGACAACCCTGAACACTGAAGCTTTCTTT. Translating gives CAWTTTLNTEAFF.

With regard to this clone: Other DNA sequences in this sample translate to the same CDR3. The genes are TRBV9 and TRBJ1-1; D is uncertain. Germline CDR1 is SGDLS and CDR2 is YYNGEE. Trimming shortened V by 2 bases and J by 0 bases, and 5 bases separated the two germline ends. The CDR3 totals 13 residues. DNA of the CDR3: TGTGCCAGCAGCGTCTCCATGAACACTGAAGCTTTCTTT. It codes for CASSVSMNTEAFF.

The table lists this clone with a count of one. Other DNA sequences in this specimen translate into the identical CDR3. The CDR3 spells CASSRTSGQETQYF. As DNA, the CDR3 is TGTGCCAGCAGCCGGACTAGCGGACAAGAGACCCAGTACTTC. This sequence joins TRBV5-4 and TRBJ2-5, with 10 bases aligning to TRBD2. From germline, CDR1 is SGHNT and CDR2 YYREEE (reference sequence). CDR3 size: 14 residues. Germline trimming cut 4 bases from V and 2 bases from J; bases unmatched to any gene: 2.

The V and J genes are TRBV7-9 and TRBJ1-4; D is possibly TRBD1 (5 bases). Trimming shortened V by 2 bases and J by 0 bases, and 13 bases separated the two germline ends. Per the germline V gene, CDR1 is SEHNR and CDR2 is FQNEAQ (reference sequence). There are 17 residues in the CDR3. CDR3 DNA: TGTGCCAGCAGCTTACTAGTGGGGACCGCAACTAATGAAAAACTGTTTTTT. It encodes CASSLLVGTATNEKLFF.

The chain recombines TRBV10-1 with TRBJ2-7; D remains unclear. There are 11 residues in the CDR3. Germline CDR1 is WNHNN and CDR2 is SYGVQD (reference sequence). V was cut by 1 base and J by 7 bases, with 5 bases left in between. CDR3 loop: CASSEWGEQYF. The CDR3 region has the DNA TGCGCCAGCAGTGAGTGGGGAGAGCAGTACTTC.

The chain uses TRBV5-1 and TRBJ2-7; 9 bases are a match to TRBD1. This CDR3 contains 15 residues. CDR1 and CDR2 (germline): SGHRS, YFSETQ. V was clipped by 4 bases and J by 6 bases; unmatched bases: 11. The CDR3 sequence is CASSNGKQGASEQYF. CDR3 nucleotide sequence: TGCGCCAGCAGCAACGGGAAACAGGGGGCCTCCGAGCAGTACTTC. The full variable domain, its missing parts supplied by reference TRBV5-1 and TRBJ2-7, is KAGVTQTPRYLIKTRGQQVTLSCSPISGHRSVSWYQQTPGQGLQFLFEYFSETQRNKGNFPGRFSGRQFSNSRSEMNVSTLELGDSALYLCASSNGKQGASEQYFGPGTRLTVT.

The rearrangement uses TRBV5-1 and TRBJ1-6; possible D gene TRBD1, 5 bases. Germline V gene lookup returns CDR1 SGHRS and CDR2 YFSETQ. Trimming removed 0 bases from V and 14 bases from J, with 30 bases in between. The CDR3 has 19 residues. The CDR3 reads CASSLGRSGQGDSGSTLHF. DNA of the CDR3: TGCGCCAGCAGCTTGGGTCGGTCGGGGCAGGGCGATTCGGGTTCGACCCTCCACTTT.

V usage is TRBV6-6 and J usage is TRBJ2-7; D remains ambiguous. Germline CDR1 reads MNHNY; CDR2 reads SVGAGI (reference sequence). This CDR3 spans 12 amino acids. Between the trimmed V and J ends, which lost 4 bases and 7 bases, there was a span of 11 bases. The CDR3 DNA reads as TGTGCCAGCAGTTTCCAAACCGGAGAGCAGTACTTC. Its translation is CASSFQTGEQYF.

This chain uses TRBV2 with TRBJ2-7, with unresolved D. V gave up 5 bases and J gave up 3 bases, with 8 bases separating them. Germline CDR1 and CDR2: SNHLY and FYNNEI. This CDR3 is 12 amino acids long. The CDR3 is CASSRNRYEQYF. DNA of the CDR3: TGTGCCAGCAGTAGGAACCGCTACGAGCAGTACTTC.

As to this clone: Different DNA sequences within this sample yield the same CDR3. This chain connects TRBV6-1 to TRBJ1-1; D not resolved. CDR3 length: 12 residues. Germline assignment: CDR1 MNHNS and CDR2 SASEGT. The ends were cut back, 6 bases at V and 1 base at J, with 6 bases in the middle. CDR3 protein: CASRIGNTEAFF. CDR3 in DNA: TGTGCCAGCAGGATAGGGAACACTGAAGCTTTCTTT.

The rearrangement uses TRBV19 and TRBJ2-1, with 8 bases that match TRBD1. The CDR3 has 15 amino acids. V lost 5 bases, J lost 0 bases, and 3 bases stayed unmatched. Germline V gene data show CDR1 as LNHDA and CDR2 as SQIVND (reference sequence). Written as DNA, the CDR3 is TGTGCCAGTAGTGAAGACAGGGGCTCCTACAATGAGCAGTTCTTC. Translation: CASSEDRGSYNEQFF. The variable domain in full, with the rest retrieved from reference TRBV19 and TRBJ2-1, is DGGITQSPKYLFRKEGQNVTLSCEQNLNHDAMYWYRQDPGQGLRLIYYSQIVNDFQKGDIAEGYSVSREKKESFPLTVTSAQKNPTAFYLCASSEDRGSYNEQFFGPGTRLTVL.

The chain couples TRBV4-1 to TRBJ2-1, with 8 bases aligning to TRBD2. With 3 bases clipped from V and 10 bases from J, the junction kept 11 bases outside the gene matches. Per germline, CDR1 MGHRA and CDR2 YSYEKL. This CDR3 is 15 amino acids long. CDR3 amino acids: CASSHPSTRTSEQFF. DNA of the CDR3: TGCGCCAGCAGCCACCCCTCAACGCGGACTAGCGAGCAGTTCTTC.

This clone was seen only once. This rearrangement joins TRBV2 to TRBJ2-3; perhaps TRBD1 as D (6 bases). V was pared by 7 bases and J by 7 bases, with 15 bases between. The CDR3 spans 13 residues. Germline V gene sequence: CDR1 SNHLY, CDR2 FYNNEI. The CDR3: CASTRTGLNTQYF. DNA of the CDR3: TGTGCCAGCACGCGTACAGGGCTAAATACGCAGTATTTT. The full variable domain, with the rest looked up from reference TRBV2 and TRBJ2-3, is EPEVTQTPSHQVTQMGQEVILRCVPISNHLYFYWYRQILGQKVEFLVSFYNNEISEKSEIFDDQFSVERPDGSNFTLKIRSTKLEDSAMYFCASTRTGLNTQYFGPGTRLTVL.

This chain links TRBV6-1 with TRBJ1-2, with TRBD1 identical over 7 bases. The CDR3 loop spans 13 amino acids. Germline V gene data show CDR1 as MNHNS and CDR2 as SASEGT. With V trimmed by 1 base and J by 13 bases, 9 bases remained unmatched. The CDR3: CASSEGLTGVSTF. The CDR3 nucleotides read TGTGCCAGCAGTGAAGGACTAACAGGGGTTTCCACCTTC.

The chain combines TRBV6-5 with TRBJ2-2; 9 bases map to TRBD1. With V trimmed by 2 bases and J by 5 bases, 3 bases remained unmatched. This CDR3 has 15 amino acids. CDR1 is MNHEY, CDR2 SVGAGI, per germline. The CDR3 DNA reads TGTGCCAGCAGTTACCGGACAGGGGCTACCGGGGAGCTGTTTTTT. This gives the protein CASSYRTGATGELFF.

The V and J genes are TRBV7-2 and TRBJ2-1; TRBD2 aligns across 13 bases. The trim removed 4 bases at V and 7 bases at J, leaving 4 bases unmatched. The CDR3 is made up of 15 amino acids. Per the germline V gene, CDR1 is SGHTA and CDR2 is FQGNSA. CDR3 amino acids: CASSSQTSGGNEQFF. DNA of the CDR3: TGTGCCAGCAGCTCTCAGACTAGCGGGGGGAATGAGCAGTTCTTC. The full variable domain, its missing parts supplied by reference TRBV7-2 and TRBJ2-1, is GAGVSQSPSNKVTEKGKDVELRCDPISGHTALYWYRQSLGQGLEFLIYFQGNSAPDKSGLPSDRFSAERTGGSVSTLTIQRTQQEDSAVYLCASSSQTSGGNEQFFGPGTRLTVL.

Points on this clone: The sample contains more than one DNA sequence encoding this CDR3. This chain uses TRBV6-1 with TRBJ2-7; D is possibly TRBD1 or TRBD2 (5 bases each). CDR1 MNHNS and CDR2 SASEGT come from the germline V gene. V was shortened by 7 bases and J by 0 bases, with 13 bases between the two germline ends. CDR3 length: 14 amino acids. CDR3 in amino acids: CASIGTGSSYEQYF. The CDR3 region has the DNA TGTGCCAGCATCGGGACGGGGAGCTCCTACGAGCAGTACTTC.

The chain has TRBV28 and TRBJ1-3; D perhaps matches TRBD1 (5 bases). The CDR3 runs to 16 residues. CDR1 MDHEN and CDR2 SYDVKM come from the germline V gene. V lost 4 bases and J lost 1, with 14 bases in between. The CDR3 DNA follows: TGTGCCAGCAGTTCGACAGCAGATCTATCTGGAAACACCATATATTTT. As protein: CASSSTADLSGNTIYF.

About this clone: The same CDR3 can be traced to other DNA sequences in this sample. This rearrangement joins TRBV5-1 to TRBJ2-3, with 13 nucleotides matching TRBD2. This CDR3 is 16 amino acids long. J gave up 3 bases and V 4 bases, and 5 bases lay outside the gene matches. CDR1 and CDR2 from the germline V gene are SGHRS and YFSETQ. The CDR3 loop reads CASSPRTSGGTDTQYF. The DNA of the CDR3 is TGCGCCAGCAGCCCTCGGACTAGCGGGGGAACAGATACGCAGTATTTT.